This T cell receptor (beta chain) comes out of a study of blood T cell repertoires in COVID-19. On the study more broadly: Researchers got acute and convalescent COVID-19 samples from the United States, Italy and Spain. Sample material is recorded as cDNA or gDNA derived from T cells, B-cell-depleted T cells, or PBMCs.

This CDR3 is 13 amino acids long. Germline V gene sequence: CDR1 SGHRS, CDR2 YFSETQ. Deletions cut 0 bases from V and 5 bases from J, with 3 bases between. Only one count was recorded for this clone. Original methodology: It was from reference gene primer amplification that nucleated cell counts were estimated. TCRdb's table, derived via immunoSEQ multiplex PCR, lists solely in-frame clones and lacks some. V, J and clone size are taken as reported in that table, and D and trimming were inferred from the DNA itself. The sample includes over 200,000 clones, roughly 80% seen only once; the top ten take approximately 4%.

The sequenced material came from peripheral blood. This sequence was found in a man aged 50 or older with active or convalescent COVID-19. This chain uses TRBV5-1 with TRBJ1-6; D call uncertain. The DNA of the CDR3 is TGCGCCAGCAGCTTGGGAGATAATTCACCCCTCCACTTT. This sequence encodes CASSLGDNSPLHF.